This is a list of T cell receptor beta chains from one sample in a study of blood T cell repertoires in COVID-19. Some clones are missing from TCRdb's copy, which holds only in-frame ones; the method was immunoSEQ multiplex PCR. The data hold 65,000 to 95,000 clones, with roughly 89% observed a single time. The specimen sequenced was peripheral blood. The origin of the receptors is a man aged 25-40 years with acute or convalescent COVID-19. Each CDR3 is given with its conserved first and last residue. A D gene is named only where the DNA matches it firmly. The size field is filled for only some rows; it gives once, few, many or a size class.

v_call: TRBV28; d_call: NA; clone_size: NA; j_call: TRBJ2-2; cdr3_aa: CASSLYRDTGELFF; cdr3_nt: TGTGCCAGCAGTTTATACAGGGACACCGGGGAGCTGTTTTTT
v_call: TRBV2; d_call: TRBD2; clone_size: NA; j_call: TRBJ2-5; cdr3_aa: CASRSGRQETQYF; cdr3_nt: TGTGCCAGCCGTAGCGGGAGGCAAGAGACCCAGTACTTC
v_call: TRBV14; d_call: TRBD1; clone_size: NA; j_call: TRBJ2-3; cdr3_aa: CASSRDRGTDTQYF; cdr3_nt: TGTGCCAGCAGCCGGGACAGGGGGACAGATACGCAGTATTTT
v_call: TRBV7-9; d_call: NA; clone_size: NA; j_call: TRBJ1-1; cdr3_aa: CASSSYPQNTEAFF; cdr3_nt: TGTGCCAGCAGCTCCTACCCCCAGAACACTGAAGCTTTCTTT
v_call: TRBV28; d_call: TRBD1; clone_size: NA; j_call: TRBJ2-7; cdr3_aa: CASISEGTGGEQYF; cdr3_nt: TGTGCCAGCATTTCGGAAGGGACAGGGGGCGAGCAGTACTTC
v_call: TRBV24-1; d_call: NA; clone_size: NA; j_call: TRBJ2-7; cdr3_aa: CATRQGSEQYF; cdr3_nt: TGTGCCACCAGACAGGGTAGCGAGCAGTACTTC
v_call: TRBV6-1; d_call: TRBD1; clone_size: NA; j_call: TRBJ2-7; cdr3_aa: CASSWGQGGEQYF; cdr3_nt: TGTGCCAGCAGTTGGGGACAGGGTGGCGAGCAGTACTTC
v_call: TRBV6-5; d_call: TRBD2; clone_size: NA; j_call: TRBJ2-3; cdr3_aa: CASSYPGLAGTDTQYF; cdr3_nt: TGTGCCAGCAGTTACCCGGGACTAGCGGGCACAGATACGCAGTATTTT
v_call: TRBV19; d_call: TRBD2; clone_size: NA; j_call: TRBJ2-3; cdr3_aa: CASSAPGLARSTDTQYF; cdr3_nt: TGTGCCAGTAGTGCACCGGGACTAGCACGAAGCACAGATACGCAGTATTTT
v_call: TRBV4-1; d_call: TRBD2; clone_size: NA; j_call: TRBJ2-2; cdr3_aa: CASSQGGGLAGETGELFF; cdr3_nt: TGCGCCAGCAGCCAAGGCGGCGGACTAGCGGGGGAAACCGGGGAGCTGTTTTTT
v_call: TRBV4-1; d_call: TRBD1; clone_size: NA; j_call: TRBJ1-1; cdr3_aa: CASSHEGAVNTEAFF; cdr3_nt: TGCGCCAGCAGCCATGAGGGGGCGGTGAACACTGAAGCTTTCTTT
v_call: TRBV4-3; d_call: NA; clone_size: NA; j_call: TRBJ1-2; cdr3_aa: CASSQDQTGSYGYTF; cdr3_nt: TGCGCCAGCAGCCAAGATCAGACAGGCTCCTATGGCTACACCTTC
v_call: TRBV2; d_call: TRBD2; clone_size: once; j_call: TRBJ2-1; cdr3_aa: CASNSLSGSNEQFF; cdr3_nt: TGTGCCAGCAACTCCCTGAGCGGGAGCAATGAGCAGTTCTTC
v_call: TRBV9; d_call: TRBD2; clone_size: NA; j_call: TRBJ2-2; cdr3_aa: CASSSGLAGNTGELFF; cdr3_nt: TGTGCCAGCAGCTCCGGACTAGCGGGGAACACCGGGGAGCTGTTTTTT
v_call: TRBV28; d_call: TRBD1; clone_size: NA; j_call: TRBJ2-1; cdr3_aa: CASSTSGTGGYEQFF; cdr3_nt: TGTGCCAGCAGCACCTCCGGGACAGGGGGCTATGAGCAGTTCTTC
v_call: TRBV4-1; d_call: NA; clone_size: few; j_call: TRBJ2-7; cdr3_aa: CASSQPGMAYEQYF; cdr3_nt: TGCGCCAGCAGCCAACCAGGGATGGCCTACGAGCAGTACTTC
v_call: TRBV12-3/TRBV12-4; d_call: NA; clone_size: NA; j_call: TRBJ1-1; cdr3_aa: CASSLSGDPEAFF; cdr3_nt: TGTGCCAGCAGTTTGTCGGGGGATCCTGAAGCTTTCTTT
v_call: TRBV27; d_call: NA; clone_size: once; j_call: TRBJ2-5; cdr3_aa: CASSQTAIGETQYF; cdr3_nt: TGTGCCAGCAGTCAGACAGCGATTGGGGAGACCCAGTACTTC
v_call: TRBV3-1/TRBV3-2; d_call: NA; clone_size: NA; j_call: TRBJ1-1; cdr3_aa: CASSRIPSGGTEAFF; cdr3_nt: TGTGCCAGCAGCCGAATCCCCTCGGGGGGCACTGAAGCTTTCTTT
v_call: TRBV25-1; d_call: TRBD1; clone_size: NA; j_call: TRBJ2-7; cdr3_aa: CASSEADRVYEQYF; cdr3_nt: TGTGCCAGCAGTGAAGCGGACAGGGTCTACGAGCAGTACTTC
v_call: TRBV9; d_call: TRBD2; clone_size: NA; j_call: TRBJ2-3; cdr3_aa: CASSVAGGRAGGTDTQYF; cdr3_nt: TGTGCCAGCAGCGTAGCCGGCGGGAGGGCCGGAGGGACAGATACGCAGTATTTT
v_call: TRBV12-3/TRBV12-4; d_call: NA; clone_size: NA; j_call: TRBJ1-5; cdr3_aa: CASSGRDGFSQHF; cdr3_nt: TGTGCCAGCAGTGGGAGGGACGGCTTCTCCCAGCATTTT
v_call: TRBV10-3; d_call: NA; clone_size: NA; j_call: TRBJ1-2; cdr3_aa: CAIRDTAFGYTF; cdr3_nt: TGTGCCATCAGGGACACGGCTTTCGGCTACACCTTC
v_call: TRBV2; d_call: NA; clone_size: once; j_call: TRBJ2-2; cdr3_aa: CASSGLAGELFF; cdr3_nt: TGTGCCAGCAGTGGACTTGCTGGGGAGCTGTTTTTT
v_call: TRBV29-1; d_call: NA; clone_size: NA; j_call: TRBJ2-2; cdr3_aa: CSVEVREGTGELFF; cdr3_nt: TGCAGCGTTGAGGTCAGGGAAGGCACCGGGGAGCTGTTTTTT
v_call: TRBV6-1; d_call: NA; clone_size: NA; j_call: TRBJ1-6; cdr3_aa: CASSEAKSPGNSPLHF; cdr3_nt: TGTGCCAGCAGTGAAGCCAAGTCCCCGGGAAATTCACCCCTCCACTTT
v_call: TRBV6-4; d_call: NA; clone_size: NA; j_call: TRBJ1-4; cdr3_aa: CASSIVRSATNEKLFF; cdr3_nt: TGTGCCAGCAGTATAGTCCGTTCCGCAACTAATGAAAAACTGTTTTTT
v_call: TRBV6-6; d_call: NA; clone_size: NA; j_call: TRBJ1-1; cdr3_aa: CASSYSRGGGEAFF; cdr3_nt: TGTGCCAGCAGTTACTCTCGGGGGGGAGGCGAAGCTTTCTTT
v_call: TRBV9; d_call: NA; clone_size: NA; j_call: TRBJ2-3; cdr3_aa: CASSVRSGDGTDTQYF; cdr3_nt: TGTGCCAGCAGCGTACGGTCGGGAGACGGCACAGATACGCAGTATTTT
v_call: TRBV4-1; d_call: NA; clone_size: NA; j_call: TRBJ1-4; cdr3_aa: CASSRIHREGNEKLFF; cdr3_nt: TGCGCCAGCAGCCGCATCCACCGAGAGGGTAATGAAAAACTGTTTTTT
v_call: TRBV28; d_call: NA; clone_size: NA; j_call: TRBJ1-5; cdr3_aa: CASATDSNQPQHF; cdr3_nt: TGTGCCAGCGCGACAGATAGCAATCAGCCCCAGCATTTT
v_call: TRBV6-5; d_call: NA; clone_size: NA; j_call: TRBJ1-5; cdr3_aa: CASTTDLEPQHF; cdr3_nt: TGTGCCAGCACTACCGACTTGGAGCCCCAGCATTTT
v_call: TRBV7-2; d_call: NA; clone_size: NA; j_call: TRBJ1-4; cdr3_aa: CASSLGVSGIGREKLFF; cdr3_nt: TGTGCCAGCAGCTTAGGTGTTTCGGGGATTGGGCGTGAAAAACTGTTTTTT
v_call: TRBV6-5; d_call: NA; clone_size: NA; j_call: TRBJ1-5; cdr3_aa: CASSYSEDQPQHF; cdr3_nt: TGTGCCAGCAGTTACTCGGAGGATCAGCCCCAGCATTTT
v_call: TRBV7-2; d_call: TRBD1; clone_size: NA; j_call: TRBJ2-1; cdr3_aa: CASSYRDRVRNEQFF; cdr3_nt: TGTGCCAGCAGCTACCGGGACAGGGTCAGAAATGAGCAGTTCTTC
v_call: TRBV27; d_call: TRBD1; clone_size: NA; j_call: TRBJ1-6; cdr3_aa: CASSPRDSNSPLHF; cdr3_nt: TGTGCCAGCAGTCCGAGGGACAGTAATTCACCCCTCCACTTT
v_call: TRBV6-4; d_call: TRBD1; clone_size: NA; j_call: TRBJ2-1; cdr3_aa: CASSLGQGKQEQFF; cdr3_nt: TGTGCCAGCAGTCTGGGACAGGGAAAGCAGGAGCAGTTCTTC
v_call: TRBV4-1; d_call: NA; clone_size: NA; j_call: TRBJ2-7; cdr3_aa: CASTGQTYEQYF; cdr3_nt: TGCGCCAGCACAGGACAGACCTACGAGCAGTACTTC
v_call: TRBV5-1; d_call: TRBD1; clone_size: NA; j_call: TRBJ1-2; cdr3_aa: CASSSGTGNGYTF; cdr3_nt: TGCGCCAGCAGCTCCGGGACAGGGAATGGCTACACCTTC
v_call: TRBV9; d_call: NA; clone_size: NA; j_call: TRBJ2-1; cdr3_aa: CASSVEGKPYNEQFF; cdr3_nt: TGTGCCAGCAGCGTAGAGGGGAAACCCTACAATGAGCAGTTCTTC
v_call: TRBV7-9; d_call: TRBD1; clone_size: few; j_call: TRBJ1-4; cdr3_aa: CASSLGPGGNREKLFF; cdr3_nt: TGTGCCAGCAGCTTGGGGCCAGGGGGTAACCGGGAAAAACTGTTTTTT
v_call: TRBV19; d_call: NA; clone_size: NA; j_call: TRBJ2-7; cdr3_aa: CASSIPTRSEQYF; cdr3_nt: TGTGCCAGTAGTATCCCGACTAGGAGCGAGCAGTACTTC
v_call: TRBV6-5; d_call: NA; clone_size: NA; j_call: TRBJ2-1; cdr3_aa: CASRLGYGSYNEQFF; cdr3_nt: TGTGCCAGCAGGCTCGGGTATGGGTCCTACAATGAGCAGTTCTTC
v_call: TRBV19; d_call: TRBD2; clone_size: once; j_call: TRBJ2-2; cdr3_aa: CASIWGASGSSTGELFF; cdr3_nt: TGTGCCAGTATCTGGGGGGCTAGCGGGAGTTCCACCGGGGAGCTGTTTTTT
v_call: TRBV15; d_call: TRBD1; clone_size: NA; j_call: TRBJ1-3; cdr3_aa: CATRRSTGERRNTIYF; cdr3_nt: TGTGCCACCAGGAGATCGACAGGGGAACGTCGAAACACCATATATTTT
v_call: TRBV11-2; d_call: NA; clone_size: NA; j_call: TRBJ2-2; cdr3_aa: CASRRPGGELFF; cdr3_nt: TGTGCCAGCAGGAGGCCTGGAGGGGAGCTGTTTTTT
v_call: TRBV19; d_call: TRBD2; clone_size: NA; j_call: TRBJ2-2; cdr3_aa: CASSMEAAGANTGELFF; cdr3_nt: TGTGCCAGTAGTATGGAGGCAGCGGGGGCGAACACCGGGGAGCTGTTTTTT
v_call: TRBV28; d_call: TRBD2; clone_size: NA; j_call: TRBJ2-7; cdr3_aa: CASRSPGLAGDYEQYF; cdr3_nt: TGTGCCAGCAGATCCCCGGGACTAGCGGGAGACTACGAGCAGTACTTC
v_call: TRBV23-1; d_call: TRBD1; clone_size: NA; j_call: TRBJ2-5; cdr3_aa: CASSKVRGQETQYF; cdr3_nt: TGCGCCAGCAGTAAAGTCAGGGGGCAAGAGACCCAGTACTTC
v_call: TRBV2; d_call: NA; clone_size: NA; j_call: TRBJ2-1; cdr3_aa: CASRNRVYNEQFF; cdr3_nt: TGTGCCAGCAGAAACAGGGTTTACAATGAGCAGTTCTTC
v_call: TRBV2; d_call: NA; clone_size: NA; j_call: TRBJ2-1; cdr3_aa: CARRQGGGEQFF; cdr3_nt: TGTGCCAGGAGACAGGGAGGAGGTGAGCAGTTCTTC
v_call: TRBV7-2; d_call: TRBD2; clone_size: few; j_call: TRBJ2-3; cdr3_aa: CASSSTGTSTTDTQYF; cdr3_nt: TGTGCCAGCAGTTCTACCGGGACTAGCACGACAGATACGCAGTATTTT
v_call: TRBV7-2; d_call: NA; clone_size: NA; j_call: TRBJ2-5; cdr3_aa: CASSYGRSGETQYF; cdr3_nt: TGTGCCAGCAGCTATGGGCGAAGCGGAGAGACCCAGTACTTC
v_call: TRBV7-8; d_call: NA; clone_size: NA; j_call: TRBJ1-5; cdr3_aa: CASSSTGTPQHF; cdr3_nt: TGTGCCAGCAGCTCCACAGGGACGCCCCAGCATTTT
v_call: TRBV5-5; d_call: NA; clone_size: once; j_call: TRBJ2-3; cdr3_aa: CASSSGSQTDTQYF; cdr3_nt: TGTGCCAGCAGCTCCGGGAGTCAAACAGATACGCAGTATTTT
v_call: TRBV5-1; d_call: NA; clone_size: NA; j_call: TRBJ2-5; cdr3_aa: CASSLVRGTGGETQYF; cdr3_nt: TGCGCCAGCAGCTTGGTGCGTGGCACTGGCGGAGAGACCCAGTACTTC
v_call: TRBV28; d_call: TRBD1; clone_size: NA; j_call: TRBJ1-1; cdr3_aa: CASKRGQGVTEAFF; cdr3_nt: TGTGCCAGCAAGAGAGGACAGGGGGTCACTGAAGCTTTCTTT
v_call: TRBV19; d_call: TRBD1; clone_size: few; j_call: TRBJ2-7; cdr3_aa: CASSATAGTVKLITYEQYF; cdr3_nt: TGTGCCAGTAGCGCAACCGCCGGGACAGTCAAGCTGATCACCTACGAGCAGTACTTC